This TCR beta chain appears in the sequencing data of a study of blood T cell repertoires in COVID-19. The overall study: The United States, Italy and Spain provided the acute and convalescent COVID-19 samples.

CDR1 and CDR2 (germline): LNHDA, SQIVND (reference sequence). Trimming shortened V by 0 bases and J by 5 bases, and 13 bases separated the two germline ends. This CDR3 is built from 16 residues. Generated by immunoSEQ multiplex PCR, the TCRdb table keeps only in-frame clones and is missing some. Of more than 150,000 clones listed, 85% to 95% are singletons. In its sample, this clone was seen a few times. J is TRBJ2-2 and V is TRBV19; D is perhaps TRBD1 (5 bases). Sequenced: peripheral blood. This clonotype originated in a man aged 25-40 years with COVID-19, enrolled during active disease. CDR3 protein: CASSIDQGAWTGELFF. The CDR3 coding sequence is TGTGCCAGTAGTATAGATCAAGGGGCGTGGACCGGGGAGCTGTTTTTT.